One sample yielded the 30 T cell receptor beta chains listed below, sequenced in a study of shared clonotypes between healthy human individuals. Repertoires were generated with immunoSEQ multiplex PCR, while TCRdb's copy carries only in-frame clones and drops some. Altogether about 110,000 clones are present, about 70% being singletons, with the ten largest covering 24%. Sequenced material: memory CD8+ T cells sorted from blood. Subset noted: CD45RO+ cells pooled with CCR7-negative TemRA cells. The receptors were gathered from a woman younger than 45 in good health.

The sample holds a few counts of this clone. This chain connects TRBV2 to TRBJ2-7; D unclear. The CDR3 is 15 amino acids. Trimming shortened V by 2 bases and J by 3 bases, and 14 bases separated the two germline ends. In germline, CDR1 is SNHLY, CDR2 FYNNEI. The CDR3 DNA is TGTGCCAGCAGTGAACAACTCATTCCTAGCTACGAGCAGTACTTC. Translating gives CASSEQLIPSYEQYF. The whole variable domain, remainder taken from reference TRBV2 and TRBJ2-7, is EPEVTQTPSHQVTQMGQEVILRCVPISNHLYFYWYRQILGQKVEFLVSFYNNEISEKSEIFDDQFSVERPDGSNFTLKIRSTKLEDSAMYFCASSEQLIPSYEQYFGPGTRLTVT.

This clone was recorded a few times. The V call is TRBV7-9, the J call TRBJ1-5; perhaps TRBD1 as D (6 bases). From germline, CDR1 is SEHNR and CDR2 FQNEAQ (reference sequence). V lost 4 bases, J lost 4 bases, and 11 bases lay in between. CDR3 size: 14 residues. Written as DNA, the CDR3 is TGTGCCAGCAGCTCGACAGGCGCTAATCAGCCCCAGCATTTT. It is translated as CASSSTGANQPQHF. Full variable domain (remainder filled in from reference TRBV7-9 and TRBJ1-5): DTGVSQNPRHKITKRGQNVTFRCDPISEHNRLYWYRQTLGQGPEFLTYFQNEAQLEKSRLLSDRFSAERPKGSFSTLEIQRTEQGDSAMYLCASSSTGANQPQHFGDGTRLSIL.

The chain's CDR3 is CASSERLGTGTDTQYF. CDR3 in DNA: TGTGCCAGCAGTGAAAGGCTAGGGACGGGCACAGATACGCAGTATTTT. The chain uses TRBV6-1 and TRBJ2-3; D could derive from TRBD1 or TRBD2 (5 bases each). V dropped 2 bases and J dropped 1 base, with 13 bases sitting between them. This CDR3 is built from 16 residues. The germline V gene encodes CDR1 MNHNS and CDR2 SASEGT.

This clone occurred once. CDR3 residues: CASSPPPLREGWDTQYF. Written as DNA, the CDR3 is TGTGCCAGCAGCCCCCCTCCTCTGCGGGAGGGCTGGGATACGCAGTATTTT. The chain is built from TRBV9 and TRBJ2-3, with TRBD2 matching over 9 bases. This CDR3 is built from 17 residues. V trimming: 4 bases; J trimming: 6 bases; junction bases outside the gene matches: 15. Germline V gives CDR1 SGDLS, CDR2 YYNGEE.

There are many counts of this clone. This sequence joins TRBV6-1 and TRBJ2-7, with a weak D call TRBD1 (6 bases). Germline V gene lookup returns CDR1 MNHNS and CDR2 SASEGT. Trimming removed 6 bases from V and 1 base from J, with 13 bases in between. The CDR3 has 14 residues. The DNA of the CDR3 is TGTGCCAGCAGCGTCATGGACAGATCCTACGAGCAGTACTTC. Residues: CASSVMDRSYEQYF.

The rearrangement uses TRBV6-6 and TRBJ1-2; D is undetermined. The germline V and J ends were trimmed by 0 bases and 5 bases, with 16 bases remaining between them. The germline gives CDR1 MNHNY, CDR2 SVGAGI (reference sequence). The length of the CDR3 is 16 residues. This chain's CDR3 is CASSYSVREGFYGYTF. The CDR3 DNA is TGTGCCAGCAGTTACTCGGTTAGAGAGGGTTTTTATGGCTACACCTTC.

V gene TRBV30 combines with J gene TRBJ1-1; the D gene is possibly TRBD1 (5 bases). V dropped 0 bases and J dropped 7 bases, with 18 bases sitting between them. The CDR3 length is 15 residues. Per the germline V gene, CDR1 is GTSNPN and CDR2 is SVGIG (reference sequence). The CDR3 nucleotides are TGTGCCTGGAGTGTAAGTACCCACAGGCTATATGAAGCTTTCTTT. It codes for CAWSVSTHRLYEAFF.

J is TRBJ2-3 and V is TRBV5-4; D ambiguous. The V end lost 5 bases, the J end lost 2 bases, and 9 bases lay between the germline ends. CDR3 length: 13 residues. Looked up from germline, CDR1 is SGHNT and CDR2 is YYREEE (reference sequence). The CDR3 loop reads CASSLDDTDTQYF. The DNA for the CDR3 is TGTGCCAGCAGTCTGGATGACACAGATACGCAGTATTTT.

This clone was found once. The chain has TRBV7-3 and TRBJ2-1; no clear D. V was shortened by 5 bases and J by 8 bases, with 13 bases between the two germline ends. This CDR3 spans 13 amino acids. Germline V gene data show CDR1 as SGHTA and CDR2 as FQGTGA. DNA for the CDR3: TGTGCCAGCAGCCCCCACTACGCCGATGAGCAGTTCTTC. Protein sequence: CASSPHYADEQFF.

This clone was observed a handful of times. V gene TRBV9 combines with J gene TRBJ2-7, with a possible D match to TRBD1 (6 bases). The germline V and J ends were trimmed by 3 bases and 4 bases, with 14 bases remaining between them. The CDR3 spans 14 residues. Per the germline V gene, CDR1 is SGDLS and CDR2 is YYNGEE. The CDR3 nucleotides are TGTGCCAGCAGCGAGGGATCCCAGGGGTACGAGCAGTACTTC. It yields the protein CASSEGSQGYEQYF.

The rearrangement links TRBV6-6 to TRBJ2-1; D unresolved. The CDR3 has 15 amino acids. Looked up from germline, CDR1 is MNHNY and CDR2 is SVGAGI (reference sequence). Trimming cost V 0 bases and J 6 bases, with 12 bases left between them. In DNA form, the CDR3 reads TGTGCCAGCAGTTACTCGAGGTCGGGCAGCAATGAGCAGTTCTTC. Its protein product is CASSYSRSGSNEQFF.

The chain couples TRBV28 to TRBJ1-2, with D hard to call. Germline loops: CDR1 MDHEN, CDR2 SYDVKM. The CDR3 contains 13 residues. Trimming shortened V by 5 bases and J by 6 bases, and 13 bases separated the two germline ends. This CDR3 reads CASSTGRPNGYTF. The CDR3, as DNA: TGTGCCAGCAGTACTGGACGGCCCAATGGCTACACCTTC.

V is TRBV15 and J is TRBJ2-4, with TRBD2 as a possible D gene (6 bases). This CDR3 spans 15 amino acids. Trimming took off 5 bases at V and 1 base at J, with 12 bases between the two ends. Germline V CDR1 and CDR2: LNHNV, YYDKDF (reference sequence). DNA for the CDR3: TGTGCCACCAGCCGGGCGGGGTTGGCCAAAAACATTCAGTACTTC. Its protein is CATSRAGLAKNIQYF. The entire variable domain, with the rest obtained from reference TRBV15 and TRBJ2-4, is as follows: DAMVIQNPRYQVTQFGKPVTLSCSQTLNHNVMYWYQQKSSQAPKLLFHYYDKDFNNEADTPDNFQSRRPNTSFCFLDIRSPGLGDTAMYLCATSRAGLAKNIQYFGAGTRLSVL.

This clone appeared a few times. The DNA for the CDR3 is TGTGCCAGCAGCTTAGTTGCAGCGAGCTCTGGGGCCAACGTCCTGACTTTC. This codes for CASSLVAASSGANVLTF. V is TRBV11-2 and J is TRBJ2-6; no reliable D call. The CDR3 consists of 17 residues. V lost 1 base and J 0 bases, leaving 10 bases between the germline ends. Germline CDR1 reads SGHAT; CDR2 reads FQNNGV.

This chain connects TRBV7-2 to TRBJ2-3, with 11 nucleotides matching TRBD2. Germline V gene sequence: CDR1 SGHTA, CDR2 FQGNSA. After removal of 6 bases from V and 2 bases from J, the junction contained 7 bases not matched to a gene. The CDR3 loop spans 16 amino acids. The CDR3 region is CASRTKLAGATDTQYF. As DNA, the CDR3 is TGTGCCAGCAGGACTAAACTAGCGGGGGCCACAGATACGCAGTATTTT.

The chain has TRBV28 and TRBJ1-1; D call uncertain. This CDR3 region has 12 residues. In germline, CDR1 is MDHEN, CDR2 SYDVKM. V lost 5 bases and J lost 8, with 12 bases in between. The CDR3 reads CASSPGGGEAFF. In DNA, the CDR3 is TGTGCCAGCAGTCCCGGCGGTGGAGAAGCTTTCTTT. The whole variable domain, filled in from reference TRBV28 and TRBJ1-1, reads DVKVTQSSRYLVKRTGEKVFLECVQDMDHENMFWYRQDPGLGLRLIYFSYDVKMKEKGDIPEGYSVSREKKERFSLILESASTNQTSMYLCASSPGGGEAFFGQGTRLTVV.

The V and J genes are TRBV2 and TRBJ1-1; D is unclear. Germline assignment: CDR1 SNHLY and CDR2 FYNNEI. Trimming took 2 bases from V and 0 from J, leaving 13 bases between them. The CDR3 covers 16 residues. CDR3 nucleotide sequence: TGTGCCAGCAGTGAAAGATTTGACACATTGAACACTGAAGCTTTCTTT. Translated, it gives CASSERFDTLNTEAFF.

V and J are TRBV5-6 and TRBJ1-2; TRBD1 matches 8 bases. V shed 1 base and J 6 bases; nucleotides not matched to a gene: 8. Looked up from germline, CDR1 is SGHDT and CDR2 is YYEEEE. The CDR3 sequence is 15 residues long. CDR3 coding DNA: TGTGCCAGCAGCTTGTTCGCAGGGGGCTGGGATGGCTACACCTTC. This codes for CASSLFAGGWDGYTF.

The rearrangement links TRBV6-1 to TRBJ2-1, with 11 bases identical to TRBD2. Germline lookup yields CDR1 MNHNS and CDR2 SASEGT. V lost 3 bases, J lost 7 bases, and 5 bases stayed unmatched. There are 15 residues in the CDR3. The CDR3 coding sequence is TGTGCCAGCAGTGACTTAGCGGGAGGGCCGAATGAGCAGTTCTTC. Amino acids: CASSDLAGGPNEQFF.

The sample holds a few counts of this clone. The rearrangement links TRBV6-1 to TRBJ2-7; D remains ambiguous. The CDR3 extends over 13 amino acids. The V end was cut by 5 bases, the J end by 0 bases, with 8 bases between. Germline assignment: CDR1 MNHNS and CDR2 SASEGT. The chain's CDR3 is CASSQTSSYEQYF. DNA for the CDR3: TGTGCCAGCAGTCAGACAAGCTCCTACGAGCAGTACTTC.

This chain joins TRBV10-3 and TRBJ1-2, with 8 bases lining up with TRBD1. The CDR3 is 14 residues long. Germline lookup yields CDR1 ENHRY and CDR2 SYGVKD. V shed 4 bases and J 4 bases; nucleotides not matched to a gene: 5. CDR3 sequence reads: CAISATGGFYGYTF. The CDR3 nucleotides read TGTGCCATCAGTGCAACAGGGGGGTTCTATGGCTACACCTTC.

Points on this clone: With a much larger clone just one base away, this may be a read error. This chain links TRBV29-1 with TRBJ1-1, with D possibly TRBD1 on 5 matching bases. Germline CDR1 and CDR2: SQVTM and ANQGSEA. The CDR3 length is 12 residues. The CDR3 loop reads CSVSVSDTETFF. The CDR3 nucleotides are TGCAGCGTATCGGTATCGGACACTGAAACTTTCTTT.

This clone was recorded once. DNA for the CDR3: TGTGCCAGCAGCTTAGCAGGCCGGAACACTGAAGCTTTCTTT. Residues: CASSLAGRNTEAFF. The chain couples TRBV7-6 to TRBJ1-1; no definite D call. Trimming removed 0 bases at V and 1 base at J, with 6 bases between. Germline CDR1 is SGHVS and CDR2 is FNYEAQ. The CDR3 is 14 residues long.

The CDR3 nucleotides are TGTGCCAGCAGTCGGACTAGCGGGGGGAGTCGGGAGCAGTACTTC. Encoded protein: CASSRTSGGSREQYF. The chain is built from TRBV28 and TRBJ2-7; 14 bases are a match to TRBD2. CDR1 is MDHEN and CDR2 is SYDVKM in the germline V gene. V lost 5 bases to trimming and J lost 7 bases; unmatched junction nucleotides: 7. This CDR3 is 15 amino acids long.

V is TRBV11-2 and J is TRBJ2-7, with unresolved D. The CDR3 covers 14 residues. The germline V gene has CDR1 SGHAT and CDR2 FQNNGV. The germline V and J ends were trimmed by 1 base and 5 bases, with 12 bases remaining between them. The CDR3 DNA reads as TGTGCCAGCAGCTTAGGCCCAAGGTTCCACGAGCAGTACTTC. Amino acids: CASSLGPRFHEQYF.

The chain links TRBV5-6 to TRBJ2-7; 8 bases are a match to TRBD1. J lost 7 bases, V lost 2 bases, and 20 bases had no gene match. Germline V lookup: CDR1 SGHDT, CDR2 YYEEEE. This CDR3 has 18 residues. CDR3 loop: CASSFTRGRLVHCGEQYF. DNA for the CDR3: TGTGCCAGCAGCTTCACCAGGGGGCGATTAGTCCATTGTGGGGAGCAGTACTTC.

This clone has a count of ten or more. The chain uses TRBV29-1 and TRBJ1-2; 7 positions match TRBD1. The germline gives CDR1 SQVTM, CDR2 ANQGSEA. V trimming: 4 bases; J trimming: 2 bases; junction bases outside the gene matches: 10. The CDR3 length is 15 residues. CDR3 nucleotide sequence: TGCAGCGTTGTTATTGGGCCAGGGGGGAACTATGGCTACACCTTC. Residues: CSVVIGPGGNYGYTF.

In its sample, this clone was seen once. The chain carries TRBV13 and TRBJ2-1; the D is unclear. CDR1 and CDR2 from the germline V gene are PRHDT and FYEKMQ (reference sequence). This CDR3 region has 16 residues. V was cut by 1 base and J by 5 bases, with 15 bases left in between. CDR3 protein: CASSLVSNHENNEQFF. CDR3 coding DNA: TGTGCCAGCAGCTTAGTGAGCAACCATGAAAACAATGAGCAGTTCTTC.

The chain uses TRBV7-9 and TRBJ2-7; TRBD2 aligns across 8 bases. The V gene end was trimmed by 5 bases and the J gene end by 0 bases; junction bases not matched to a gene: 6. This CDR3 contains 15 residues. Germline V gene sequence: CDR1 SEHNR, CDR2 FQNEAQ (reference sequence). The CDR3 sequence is CASSPGGALSYEQYF. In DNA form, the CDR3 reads TGTGCCAGCAGCCCCGGGGGGGCCCTCTCCTACGAGCAGTACTTC.

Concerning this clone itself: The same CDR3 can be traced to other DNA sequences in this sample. CDR3 sequence: CASSPGQGWNTEAFF. CDR3 sequence (DNA): TGTGCCAGCAGCCCAGGACAGGGATGGAACACTGAAGCTTTCTTT. The rearrangement joins TRBV28 to TRBJ1-1, with 8 bases lining up with TRBD1. The CDR3 is 15 residues long. Trimming took 6 bases from V and 1 from J; bases not matched to a gene: 7. Germline V gene lookup returns CDR1 MDHEN and CDR2 SYDVKM.